This T cell receptor (beta chain) was profiled in a study of blood T cell repertoires in COVID-19. Under the authors' procedure: Reference gene primer amplification gave nucleated cell count estimates. TCRdb's copy holds only in-frame clones and misses some; the assay was immunoSEQ multiplex PCR. That table is the source of V, J and clone size, and D and trimming were worked out from the DNA. The profile covers about 340,000 clones, with about 88% appearing a single time and 6% to 8.5% taken by the ten largest. Between the trimmed V and J ends, which lost 2 bases and 8 bases, there was a span of 13 bases. Germline V gene sequence: CDR1 SNHLY, CDR2 FYNNEI. This CDR3 is built from 14 residues. This clone was observed once.

This clonotype originated in a woman in her 70s with COVID-19, enrolled during active disease. The material sequenced was peripheral blood. This chain uses TRBV2 with TRBJ1-5; TRBD1 might be the D (5 bases). The CDR3 reads CASSERGGREPQHF. The CDR3 DNA is TGTGCCAGCAGTGAAAGGGGTGGACGAGAGCCCCAGCATTTT.